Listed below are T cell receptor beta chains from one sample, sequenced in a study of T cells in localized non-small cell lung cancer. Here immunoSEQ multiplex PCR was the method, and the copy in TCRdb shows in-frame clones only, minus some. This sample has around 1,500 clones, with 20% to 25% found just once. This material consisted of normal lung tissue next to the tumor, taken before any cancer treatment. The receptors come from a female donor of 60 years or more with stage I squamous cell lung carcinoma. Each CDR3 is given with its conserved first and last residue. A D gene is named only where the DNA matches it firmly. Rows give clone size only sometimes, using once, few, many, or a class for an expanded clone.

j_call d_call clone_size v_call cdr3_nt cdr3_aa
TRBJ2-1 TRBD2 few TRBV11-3 TGTGCCAGCAGCCCGACTAGCGGGGGCATAGATGAGCAGTTCTTC CASSPTSGGIDEQFF
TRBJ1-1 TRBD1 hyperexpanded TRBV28 TGTGCCAGCGGGACAGGCCGTATCAACACTGAAGCTTTCTTT CASGTGRINTEAFF
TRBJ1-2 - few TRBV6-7 TGTGCCAGCAGGACAGGCAATGGCTACACCTTC CASRTGNGYTF
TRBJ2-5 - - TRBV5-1 TGCGCCAGCAGCTTGGGGCTAGCGCGCGAGACCCAGTACTTC CASSLGLARETQYF
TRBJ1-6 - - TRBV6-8 TGTGCCAGCAGTCGGGAGTATAATTCACCCCTCCACTTT CASSREYNSPLHF
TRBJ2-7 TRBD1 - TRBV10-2 TGCGCCAGCCGGGACAGCAGCTCCTACGAGCAGTACTTC CASRDSSSYEQYF
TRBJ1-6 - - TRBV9 TGTGCCAGCGTGCAGGATAATTCACCCCTCCACTTT CASVQDNSPLHF
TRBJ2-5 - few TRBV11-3 TGTGCCAGCAGCTTAGGGGTAACCCAAGAGACCCAGTACTTC CASSLGVTQETQYF
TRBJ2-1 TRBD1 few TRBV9 TGTGCCAGCAGCGTAGGCGCCGGGACAGACTACAATGAGCAGTTCTTC CASSVGAGTDYNEQFF
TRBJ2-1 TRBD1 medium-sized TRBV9 TGTGCCAGCAGCTTCTCACCCGGGACAGGGGGCCACAATGAGCAGTTCTTC CASSFSPGTGGHNEQFF
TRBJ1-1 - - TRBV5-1 TGCGCCAGCAGCTTGGGGCCCCCGGGGGTGAACACTGAAGCTTTCTTT CASSLGPPGVNTEAFF
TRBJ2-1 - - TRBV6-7 TGTGCCAGCACCCTCTACAATGAGCAGTTCTTC CASTLYNEQFF
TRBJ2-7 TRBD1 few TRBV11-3 TGTGCCAGCAGCTCCATATTCGACAGGGTCTACGAGCAGTACTTC CASSSIFDRVYEQYF
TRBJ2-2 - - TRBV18 TGTGCCAGCTCACCCCGAACCGGGGAGCTGTTTTTT CASSPRTGELFF
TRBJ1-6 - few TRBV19 TGTGCCAGCGGGGGCCCCTATAATTCACCCCTCCACTTT CASGGPYNSPLHF
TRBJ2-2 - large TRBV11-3 TGTGCCAGCAGCTTATCCAGGGACGATTCCGGGGAGCTGTTTTTT CASSLSRDDSGELFF
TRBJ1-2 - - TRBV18 TGTGCCAGCTCACCCTCGGGAAGTGGCTACACCTTC CASSPSGSGYTF
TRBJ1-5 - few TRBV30 TGTGCCTGGAGTGTAGAGGTTAATCAGCCCCAGCATTTT CAWSVEVNQPQHF
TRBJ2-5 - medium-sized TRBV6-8 TGTGCCAGCAGTTACCGACGACCGTTCCAAGAGACCCAGTACTTC CASSYRRPFQETQYF
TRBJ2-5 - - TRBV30 TGTGCCTGGAGTTCATATAGAGAGACCCAGTACTTC CAWSSYRETQYF
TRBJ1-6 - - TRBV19 TGTGCCCACCCATTCCTAAGGCGAGTTATGGGTCCCCTCCACTTT CAHPFLRRVMGPLHF
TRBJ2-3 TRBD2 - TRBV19 TGTGCCACGAGAGGAGCTGGGACTAGCGGGGGGAATACAGATACGCAGTATTTT CATRGAGTSGGNTDTQYF
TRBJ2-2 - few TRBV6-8 TGTGCCATCAGGGGCGGGACAGCCACGAACACCGGGGAGCTGTTTTTT CAIRGGTATNTGELFF